This entry lists 13 T cell receptor beta chains sequenced from one sample in a study of cytomegalovirus exposure and HLA in healthy donors. Clones were sequenced by immunoSEQ multiplex PCR, and TCRdb holds only the in-frame ones, with some missing. Found here are a few hundred thousand clones, just over 85% of them singletons; the top ten hold just under 3%. The sequenced sample was PBMCs. These receptors all come from a young woman in good health and CMV-seronegative.

The chain carries TRBV11-2 and TRBJ2-5; 9 bases align to TRBD1. The germline V gene encodes CDR1 SGHAT and CDR2 FQNNGV. J was trimmed by 5 bases and V by 9 bases; bases with no gene match: 7. The CDR3 extends over 13 amino acids. The CDR3 region is CASRTGAGETQYF. As DNA, the CDR3 is TGTGCCAGTAGGACAGGGGCGGGCGAGACCCAGTACTTC. The whole variable domain, filled in from reference TRBV11-2 and TRBJ2-5, reads EAGVAQSPRYKIIEKRQSVAFWCNPISGHATLYWYQQILGQGPKLLIQFQNNGVVDDSQLPKDRFSAERLKGVDSTLKIQPAKLEDSAVYLCASRTGAGETQYFGPGTRLLVL.

The chain couples TRBV27 to TRBJ2-7; TRBD2 matches at 7 bases. Germline V lookup: CDR1 MNHEY, CDR2 SMNVEV (reference sequence). V trimming: 8 bases; J trimming: 2 bases; junction bases outside the gene matches: 9. The length of the CDR3 is 14 residues. The CDR3 spells CASQRRESAYEQYF. CDR3 DNA: TGTGCCAGCCAACGGCGGGAGTCGGCCTACGAGCAGTACTTC.

DNA for the CDR3: TGTGCCAGCAGTCATGGACGGGGGGGACTGGAAAAGACCCAGTACTTC. Translation gives CASSHGRGGLEKTQYF. V gene TRBV7-9 combines with J gene TRBJ2-5; 8 nucleotides align to TRBD2. Germline CDR1 and CDR2: SEHNR and FQNEAQ (reference sequence). CDR3 length equals 16 residues. With 6 bases clipped from V and 6 bases from J, the junction kept 15 bases outside the gene matches.

The rearrangement links TRBV6-5 to TRBJ2-2, with 9 bases lining up with TRBD2. CDR3 size: 14 residues. The trim removed 6 bases at V and 7 bases at J, leaving 6 bases unmatched. Germline CDR1 MNHEY, CDR2 SVGAGI. The CDR3 bases are TGTGCCAGCAGACCCGGGACTAGCCACGGGGAGCTGTTTTTT. Translation: CASRPGTSHGELFF.

The genes are TRBV27 and TRBJ1-5, with 7 bases lining up with TRBD1. V lost 5 bases to trimming and J lost 5 bases; unmatched junction nucleotides: 6. CDR3 length equals 14 residues. The germline V gene encodes CDR1 MNHEY and CDR2 SMNVEV (reference sequence). CDR3 sequence (DNA): TGTGCCAGCAGTGCCGACAGGGCCTATCAGCCCCAGCATTTT. Encoded protein: CASSADRAYQPQHF.

This clone was detected only a few times. This chain joins TRBV2 and TRBJ1-5; 7 bases line up with TRBD1. Germline values: CDR1 SNHLY, CDR2 FYNNEI. The CDR3 runs to 14 residues. Trimming at V came to 6 bases and at J to 1 base, leaving 3 bases not matched to a gene. Here the CDR3 reads CASRRGQSNQPQHF. In DNA, the CDR3 is TGTGCCAGCAGGAGGGGGCAGAGCAATCAGCCCCAGCATTTT.

The chain carries TRBV7-9 and TRBJ2-2; the D is unclear. Germline-derived CDR1 and CDR2 are SEHNR and FQNEAQ (reference sequence). The CDR3 contains 14 residues. The germline V and J ends were trimmed by 2 bases and 1 base, with 5 bases remaining between them. CDR3 nucleotides: TGTGCCAGCAGCTTAAATAGGAACACCGGGGAGCTGTTTTTT. This encodes CASSLNRNTGELFF.

This sequence joins TRBV27 and TRBJ2-7, with 8 bases lining up with TRBD2. Germline trimming cut 3 bases from V and 5 bases from J; bases unmatched to any gene: 6. Looked up from germline, CDR1 is MNHEY and CDR2 is SMNVEV (reference sequence). The CDR3 totals 14 residues. CDR3 sequence: CASSLGGGPNEQYF. The DNA for the CDR3 is TGTGCCAGCAGTTTGGGCGGGGGGCCTAACGAGCAGTACTTC.

V is TRBV6-5 and J is TRBJ1-1, with 7 bases matching TRBD1. In germline, CDR1 is MNHEY, CDR2 SVGAGI. V shed 0 bases and J 4 bases; nucleotides not matched to a gene: 8. This CDR3 contains 16 residues. CDR3 sequence (DNA): TGTGCCAGCAGTTACTCACAGGGGAGTCTAAGCACTGAAGCTTTCTTT. This sequence encodes CASSYSQGSLSTEAFF.

This clone was recorded only once. V is TRBV15 and J is TRBJ2-1; maybe TRBD2 (6 bases). Trimming left V 0 bases short and J 3 bases short, with 12 bases between. The CDR3 has 16 residues. The germline CDR1 and CDR2 sequences are LNHNV and YYDKDF (reference sequence). The chain's CDR3 is CATSRDLGGGYNEQFF. The CDR3 DNA follows: TGTGCCACCAGCAGAGATTTGGGGGGAGGCTACAATGAGCAGTTCTTC.

The chain has TRBV5-1 and TRBJ2-2; perhaps TRBD1 as D (5 bases). The CDR3 sequence is 15 residues long. The V gene's germline CDR1 is SGHRS and CDR2 YFSETQ. Trimming removed 1 base from V and 4 bases from J, with 11 bases in between. The DNA for the CDR3 is TGCGCCAGCAGCTTGTCAGGGTTTGGCACCGGGGAGCTGTTTTTT. Protein: CASSLSGFGTGELFF.

V is TRBV15 and J is TRBJ1-5, with 7 positions matching TRBD1. In germline, CDR1 is LNHNV, CDR2 YYDKDF (reference sequence). V gave up 1 base and J gave up 0 bases; unmatched junction bases: 12. The length of the CDR3 is 19 residues. CDR3 residues: CATSRGTGQPSYSNQPQHF. The CDR3 bases are TGTGCCACCAGCAGAGGTACGGGACAGCCATCTTATAGCAATCAGCCCCAGCATTTT. The full variable domain, completed using reference TRBV15 and TRBJ1-5, is DAMVIQNPRYQVTQFGKPVTLSCSQTLNHNVMYWYQQKSSQAPKLLFHYYDKDFNNEADTPDNFQSRRPNTSFCFLDIRSPGLGDTAMYLCATSRGTGQPSYSNQPQHFGDGTRLSIL.

Details on this clone: In the same sample, other DNA sequences code for this CDR3. This rearrangement joins TRBV5-1 to TRBJ2-1, with 11 bases identical to TRBD2. The CDR3 totals 15 residues. Trimming took 1 base from V and 4 from J; bases not matched to a gene: 1. Germline CDR1 is SGHRS and CDR2 is YFSETQ. The CDR3 DNA is TGCGCCAGCAGCTTGTCTAGCGGGGGGTACAATGAGCAGTTCTTC. It is translated as CASSLSSGGYNEQFF.